This section outlines one T cell receptor beta chain sequence together with its context. Its binding antigen is unknown. No base quality information exists; no much larger clone differs at one position. For the CD8 naive samples, CD45RO-negative cells were positively selected for CCR7, yielding a CD45RA+CCR7+ population from which TemRA cells were excluded. Donors were healthy HIV-negative adults with no recently reported acute infections or vaccinations. Every donor was a Caucasian adult residing in Nashville, Tennessee, USA. After blood collection by leukapheresis, PBMCs were isolated using Ficoll-Histopaque density gradient centrifugation and then cryopreserved in the vapor phase of liquid nitrogen. Purity and quantity of every magnetically sorted T cell population were checked by analytical flow cytometry. Genomic DNA was isolated from each sorted fraction and quantified by UV absorbance on a Nanodrop 2000c.

Trimming at the junction amounts to 5 bases on V and 3 bases on J, and the germline ends lie 10 bases apart. Via the germline V gene, CDR1 is SGHVS and CDR2 FQNEAQ. The CDR3, cysteine through phenylalanine, is 13 amino acids long. Only CDR3 DNA remains: 39 bases, in frame from the first base. Using the deep immunoSEQ assay, TCR CDR3 regions were amplified from genomic DNA by multiplex PCR. Genomic DNA extracted from each cell subset was distributed evenly over all wells of several immunoSEQ 96-well plates, and each plate served as one replicate. For sorted subsets, 200 ng of genomic DNA, equivalent to about 30,000 T cell genomes, went into each replicate PCR. Purified libraries were quantified with a Qubit 3.0 fluorometer, sized on a Bioanalyzer 2100, and re-quantified with the KAPA Library Quantification kit. Every immunoSEQ 96-well plate was sequenced on a dedicated single-read 150-cycle Illumina NextSeq 550 flow cell. The original methods were these. The immunoSEQ output contained only junctional sequences without quality scores, so filtering could not match that applied to full-length reads. Sequences were annotated with PyIR, a Python wrapper for IgBLAST v1.9, using IMGT germline references to assign V/J genes and CDR3. Any read was removed if the V/J assignment was weak (E-value above 1e-6), the CDR3 was missing, or the read contained stop codons, out-of-frame junctions, or ambiguous translated residues. V3J clonotypes were defined by identical inferred V gene, J gene, and CDR3 amino acid sequence. Percentage overlap between repertoires was calculated by dividing the number of shared unique clonotypes by the size of the smaller repertoire. RTK rarefaction, the Chao1 estimator, and Recon v2.1 estimates of unobserved clonotypes were used to assess repertoire richness. OLGA was used to compute generation probabilities for all TCRbeta clonotypes that the gDNA method yielded from a few donors. What TCRdb holds here is the immuneACCESS table cut down to in-frame rearrangements. Part of the clones is not present; checked against another copy, under half of the missing clones reflect an unresolved V gene, and the others are unexplained. That table furnishes V, J and clone size, whereas the DNA furnished D and trimming. For this sample the table gives 800,000 or so clones, of which about 97% were detected only once. Of the sample, about 0.21% is held by the ten largest clones.

These data come from a study of shared clonotypes between healthy human individuals (dated by TCRdb to the early 2020s). Background on the whole study: A couple of women and three men aged 18 to 49 years were included in the cohort. For each donor, three plates each were used for CD4 naive and CD4 memory, two plates were used for CD8 naive, and one plate was used for CD8 memory. Blood TCR repertoires of 5 or 6 healthy adults were deeply sequenced to estimate repertoire size and the extent of clonotype sharing between individuals. Different laboratories and diverse techniques were used to prepare libraries and sequence TCR repertoires, to increase sequencing depth and limit assay-specific biases. Leukapheresis yielded between about 0.9 and 9 billion PBMCs per donor. General study outcomes and caveats: Rarefaction of sorted-subset datasets indicated incomplete sequencing despite the large sequencing depth. Based on pairwise subsampling, the degree of clonotype sharing among donors was expected to be affected by sequencing depth. When a few donors were compared, the shared fraction of clonotypes was around 5% for naive CD4, less than 4% for naive CD8, 2.3% for memory CD4, and 0.4% for memory CD8. Only blood was sampled, and tissue TCR repertoires likely differ from those in blood. Estimated clonotype richness was generally larger for naive than for memory subsets. Compared with non-shared clonotypes, clonotypes shared by all four sorted-subset donors had higher generation probabilities. Because the study included a small number of donors, the genetic and exposure-history diversity represented was limited.

Input material: naive CD8+ T cells sorted from blood. The cell subset or site label on this specimen signifies: CD45RA+CCR7+. The receptor chain draws on TRBV7-8 and TRBJ1-1; the D gene assignment is ambiguous. The sequence derives from a man aged 25-40 years in good health. The CDR3 protein is CASSPLQDTEAFF. The nucleotide sequence reads as follows: TGTGCCAGCAGCCCCCTGCAGGACACTGAAGCTTTCTTT.